This TCR beta chain was found in a study of blood T cell repertoires in COVID-19. The CDR3 length is 15 residues. J was trimmed by 4 bases and V by 1 base; bases with no gene match: 5. CDR1 is KGHSH and CDR2 is LQKENI in the germline V gene. TCRdb's table, derived via immunoSEQ multiplex PCR, lists solely in-frame clones and lacks some. This table holds fewer than 120,000 clones, 88% found once. The chain employs TRBV18 and TRBJ2-7, with TRBD2 matching 9 bases. Sequenced: peripheral blood. The receptor comes from a woman between 50 and 59 years old with acute or convalescent COVID-19. The CDR3 region has the DNA TGTGCCAGCTCACCACGGCGGGAGGGCCCATACGAGCAGTACTTC. It specifies CASSPRREGPYEQYF.